Below are 24 T cell receptor beta chains sequenced from a single sample in a study of memory CD4+ T cells and cytomegalovirus serostatus. Assay: immunoSEQ multiplex PCR; the TCRdb copy retains only in-frame clones and omits some. Of some 57,000 clones listed, approximately 80% are singletons. The sort gate was single viable CD3+CD4+CD8-CD45RO+ cells for memory CD4+ T cells. Specimen: memory CD4+ T cells from blood. The receptors originated from an adult in good health and CMV-seronegative.

The CDR3 loop is CSGDVWGTDTQYF. CDR3 DNA: TGCAGCGGCGATGTATGGGGCACAGATACGCAGTATTTT. The rearrangement links TRBV29-1 to TRBJ2-3; D gene ambiguous. V lost 7 bases to trimming and J lost 1 base, with 12 bases between them. Germline values: CDR1 SQVTM, CDR2 ANQGSEA. The CDR3 sequence is 13 residues long.

This chain joins TRBV29-1 and TRBJ2-1; D call uncertain. The V gene lost 3 bases and the J gene lost 3 bases, with 6 bases spanning the gap. In germline, CDR1 is SQVTM, CDR2 ANQGSEA. The CDR3 has 12 amino acids. The CDR3 region is CSVDSSYNEQFF. CDR3 sequence (DNA): TGCAGCGTTGACAGCAGCTACAATGAGCAGTTCTTC.

This clone was observed a single time. This sequence joins TRBV2 and TRBJ1-2, with D perhaps matching TRBD1 (6 bases). The CDR3 length is 14 residues. CDR1 is SNHLY, CDR2 FYNNEI, per germline. Trimming took off 1 base at V and 4 bases at J, with 10 bases between the two ends. CDR3 nucleotide sequence: TGTGCCAGCAGTGAAGGGGGGCCGAGCTATGGCTACACCTTC. Protein: CASSEGGPSYGYTF.

CDR3 in amino acids: CASSLRQGNEQFF. The CDR3 DNA reads TGTGCCAGCAGCTTGAGACAGGGAAATGAGCAGTTCTTC. The V call is TRBV7-2, the J call TRBJ2-1; 7 bases match TRBD1. Trimming at V came to 3 bases and at J to 7 bases, leaving 3 bases not matched to a gene. This CDR3 region has 13 residues. Looked up from germline, CDR1 is SGHTA and CDR2 is FQGNSA.

The chain has TRBV6-6 and TRBJ2-7, with TRBD2 identical over 9 bases. This CDR3 contains 14 residues. CDR1 is MNHNY, CDR2 SVGAGI, per germline (reference sequence). Unmatched junction bases numbered 7, after V lost 6 bases and J lost 4 bases. The CDR3 loop reads CASRTGTSLYEQYF. As DNA, the CDR3 is TGTGCCAGCAGGACCGGGACTAGCTTATACGAGCAGTACTTC.

The V call is TRBV6-1, the J call TRBJ1-5; D perhaps matches TRBD1 (5 bases). V was clipped by 3 bases and J by 5 bases, with 11 bases between them. The CDR3 spans 14 residues. Looked up from germline, CDR1 is MNHNS and CDR2 is SASEGT. CDR3 bases: TGTGCCAGCAGTGATTTCAGGGAGTATCAGCCCCAGCATTTT. Protein: CASSDFREYQPQHF.

In DNA form, the CDR3 reads TGCGCCAGCAGCCAAGGGCTAGCGTCCCACGAGCAGTACTTC. Translation gives CASSQGLASHEQYF. The chain employs TRBV4-1 and TRBJ2-7, with D possibly being TRBD2 (6 bases). The CDR3 is made up of 14 amino acids. Germline loops: CDR1 MGHRA, CDR2 YSYEKL. V was shortened by 1 base and J by 5 bases, with 12 bases between the two germline ends.

The rearrangement uses TRBV7-6 and TRBJ2-7; 8 nucleotides align to TRBD2. With 5 bases clipped from V and 2 bases from J, the junction kept 5 bases outside the gene matches. The CDR3 contains 14 residues. Germline assignment: CDR1 SGHVS and CDR2 FNYEAQ. The CDR3 sequence is CASSVSGTTYEQYF. The DNA for the CDR3 is TGTGCCAGCAGCGTTAGCGGGACAACCTACGAGCAGTACTTC.

The V call is TRBV10-1, the J call TRBJ1-1; D call uncertain. Germline CDR1 and CDR2: WNHNN and SYGVQD (reference sequence). V lost 4 bases to trimming and J lost 6 bases, with 15 bases between them. There are 14 residues in the CDR3. Here the CDR3 reads CASSGAGESAEAFF. The CDR3 nucleotides are TGCGCCAGCAGTGGGGCGGGTGAAAGCGCTGAAGCTTTCTTT.

This sequence joins TRBV18 and TRBJ2-7; 14 bases agree with TRBD2. V lost 1 base and J lost 5; bases outside the gene matches: 1. This CDR3 is 15 amino acids long. Germline assignment: CDR1 KGHSH and CDR2 LQKENI. The CDR3 protein is CASSPQGLAGDEQYF. CDR3 DNA: TGTGCCAGCTCACCACAGGGACTAGCGGGGGACGAGCAGTACTTC.

This sequence joins TRBV6-4 and TRBJ2-2; TRBD2 aligns across 8 bases. Trimming at V came to 5 bases and at J to 6 bases, leaving 5 bases not matched to a gene. This CDR3 is built from 14 residues. The germline V gene encodes CDR1 MRHNA and CDR2 SNTAGT. CDR3 protein: CASSKTSVPGELFF. CDR3 nucleotides: TGTGCCAGCAGTAAGACTAGCGTCCCCGGGGAGCTGTTTTTT.

This clone was observed once. The rearrangement joins TRBV5-1 to TRBJ1-3; D gene unclear. V was pared by 2 bases and J by 0 bases, with 9 bases between. CDR3 length: 15 residues. CDR1 is SGHRS and CDR2 is YFSETQ in the germline V gene. CDR3 sequence: CASSFEGNSGNTIYF. The CDR3 DNA is TGCGCCAGCAGCTTCGAAGGGAACTCTGGAAACACCATATATTTT. Full variable domain (missing parts from reference TRBV5-1 and TRBJ1-3): KAGVTQTPRYLIKTRGQQVTLSCSPISGHRSVSWYQQTPGQGLQFLFEYFSETQRNKGNFPGRFSGRQFSNSRSEMNVSTLELGDSALYLCASSFEGNSGNTIYFGEGSWLTVV.

The chain carries TRBV19 and TRBJ2-3; 9 bases are a match to TRBD1. Germline CDR1 is LNHDA and CDR2 is SQIVND (reference sequence). The CDR3 consists of 17 residues. V shed 5 bases, J shed 4 bases, and the junction held 13 bases outside the gene matches. The CDR3 nucleotides read TGTGCCAGTAGTTCCCCTTCCGGGACAGGGATTTCAGATACGCAGTATTTT. This codes for CASSSPSGTGISDTQYF.

This clone has just a few counts. V and J are TRBV28 and TRBJ1-5; 7 bases line up with TRBD1. There are 16 residues in the CDR3. V gave up 5 bases and J gave up 0 bases; unmatched junction bases: 7. Germline CDR1 MDHEN, CDR2 SYDVKM. This CDR3 is CASSPARQGSNQPQHF. The CDR3 DNA is TGTGCCAGCAGTCCCGCCCGACAGGGTAGCAATCAGCCCCAGCATTTT.

This clone was observed once. The rearrangement links TRBV19 to TRBJ1-1; D unresolved. The CDR3 has 11 residues. CDR1 LNHDA and CDR2 SQIVND come from the germline V gene (reference sequence). V dropped 7 bases and J dropped 7 bases, with 10 bases sitting between them. CDR3 DNA sequence: TGTGCCAGTAAACTTGTCCATGAAGCTTTCTTT. Translated: CASKLVHEAFF.

This clone was found once. The chain carries TRBV28 and TRBJ1-3; TRBD1 aligns across 9 bases. CDR1 is MDHEN, CDR2 SYDVKM, per germline. V lost 3 bases, J lost 5 bases, and 5 bases stayed unmatched. The CDR3 is made up of 15 amino acids. In DNA form, the CDR3 reads TGTGCCAGCAGTTTGGGAGGGACAGGGAGAAACACCATATATTTT. As protein: CASSLGGTGRNTIYF.

The gene calls are TRBV19 and TRBJ1-2, with 12 positions matching TRBD1. Germline CDR1 is LNHDA and CDR2 is SQIVND (reference sequence). This CDR3 has 15 residues. J was trimmed by 3 bases and V by 9 bases; bases with no gene match: 8. The CDR3: CASRPGTGGDYGYTF. CDR3 DNA: TGTGCCAGCCGGCCGGGGACAGGGGGCGACTATGGCTACACCTTC.

This clone was found once. V is TRBV5-1 and J is TRBJ2-1; tentatively, D is TRBD2 (6 bases). CDR1 is SGHRS and CDR2 is YFSETQ in the germline V gene. The CDR3 consists of 14 residues. Trimming removed 7 bases at V and 0 bases at J, with 11 bases between. This CDR3 is CASGGGGSYNEQFF. The CDR3 DNA follows: TGCGCCAGCGGGGGAGGCGGCTCCTACAATGAGCAGTTCTTC.

The chain links TRBV18 to TRBJ2-7, with D unresolved. This CDR3 is 11 amino acids long. The V gene lost 3 bases and the J gene lost 9 bases, with 9 bases spanning the gap. Germline V lookup: CDR1 KGHSH, CDR2 LQKENI. CDR3 loop: CASSPAMGQYF. CDR3 DNA: TGTGCCAGCTCACCGGCGATGGGGCAGTACTTC.

This clone has only one observation. The chain is built from TRBV5-6 and TRBJ2-7; 11 bases are shared with TRBD1. The CDR3 has 14 residues. With 4 bases clipped from V and 4 bases from J, the junction kept 4 bases outside the gene matches. The germline gives CDR1 SGHDT, CDR2 YYEEEE. The CDR3 DNA reads TGTGCCAGCAGCAAGGACAGGGGGCAGTACGAGCAGTACTTC. It yields the protein CASSKDRGQYEQYF.

The chain has TRBV2 and TRBJ1-2; no clear D gene. The CDR3 is made up of 14 amino acids. The V and J ends lost 6 bases and 4 bases respectively, with 15 bases between them. The germline CDR1 and CDR2 sequences are SNHLY and FYNNEI. CDR3: CASRLDPLAYGYTF. DNA for the CDR3: TGTGCCAGCAGGTTGGACCCTCTGGCCTATGGCTACACCTTC.

This rearrangement joins TRBV5-6 to TRBJ2-2, with D perhaps TRBD1 (6 bases). Germline V gives CDR1 SGHDT, CDR2 YYEEEE. The CDR3 contains 14 residues. Trimming removed 7 bases from V and 5 bases from J, with 15 bases in between. CDR3 bases: TGTGCCAGCGGGGGACAAGACTTTACCGGGGAGCTGTTTTTT. Its protein is CASGGQDFTGELFF.

The rearrangement uses TRBV7-7 and TRBJ2-1; 13 bases are a match to TRBD2. Trimming at V came to 4 bases and at J to 5 bases, leaving 11 bases not matched to a gene. This CDR3 has 18 amino acids. The germline CDR1 and CDR2 sequences are SSHAT and FNYEAQ (reference sequence). In nucleotides, the CDR3 is TGTGCCAGCAGCTCGGGACTAGCGGGGCACCCGGGGGACAATGAGCAGTTCTTC. This gives the protein CASSSGLAGHPGDNEQFF.

The V call is TRBV6-1, the J call TRBJ2-2; no clear D. V was trimmed by 7 bases and J by 4 bases, leaving 16 bases between them. In germline, CDR1 is MNHNS, CDR2 SASEGT. CDR3 size: 15 residues. CDR3 amino acids: CASIRPGSSTGELFF. DNA of the CDR3: TGTGCCAGCATACGCCCAGGCTCAAGCACCGGGGAGCTGTTTTTT.